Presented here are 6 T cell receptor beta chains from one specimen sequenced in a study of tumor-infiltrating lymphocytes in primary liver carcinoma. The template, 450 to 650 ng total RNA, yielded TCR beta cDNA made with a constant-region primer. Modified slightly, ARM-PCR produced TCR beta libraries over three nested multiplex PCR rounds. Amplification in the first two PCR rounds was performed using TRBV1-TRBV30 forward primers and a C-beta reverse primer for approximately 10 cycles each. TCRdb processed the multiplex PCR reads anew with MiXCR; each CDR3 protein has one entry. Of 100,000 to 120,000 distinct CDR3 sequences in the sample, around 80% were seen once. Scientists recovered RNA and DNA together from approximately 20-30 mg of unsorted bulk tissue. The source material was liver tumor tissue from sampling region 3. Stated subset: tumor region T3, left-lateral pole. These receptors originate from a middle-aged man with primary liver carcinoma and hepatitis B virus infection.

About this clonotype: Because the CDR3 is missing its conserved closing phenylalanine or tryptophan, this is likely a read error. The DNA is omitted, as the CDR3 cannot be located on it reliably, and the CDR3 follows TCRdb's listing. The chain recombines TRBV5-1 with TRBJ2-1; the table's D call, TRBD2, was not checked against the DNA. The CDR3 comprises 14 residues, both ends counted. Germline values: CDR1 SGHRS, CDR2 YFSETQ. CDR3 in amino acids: CASTKSGGYNELFL.

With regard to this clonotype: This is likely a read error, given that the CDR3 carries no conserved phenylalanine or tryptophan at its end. The CDR3 region is CAISTVGQENTEAFI. In DNA, the CDR3 is TGTGCCATTTCCACCGTGGGACAAGAGAACACTGAAGCTTTCATT. The chain has TRBV10-3 and TRBJ1-1, with D perhaps matching TRBD1 (6 bases). CDR3 length: 15 residues. V was pared by 9 bases and J by 1 base, with 18 bases between. Germline V lookup: CDR1 ENHRY, CDR2 SYGVKD.

DNA for the CDR3: TGCAGCGCATCCCCGGGTTCGGCAATGAACACTGAAGCTTTCTTT. This codes for CSASPGSAMNTEAFF. The V call is TRBV29-1, the J call TRBJ1-1; unclear D gene. Germline V gene sequence: CDR1 SQVTM, CDR2 ANQGSEA. There are 15 residues in the CDR3. Between the trimmed V and J ends, which lost 7 bases and 0 bases, there was a span of 18 bases.

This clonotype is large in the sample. The CDR3 coding sequence is TGTGCCAGCAGCTTTGACAGGGAGCAGTTCTTC. Translation gives CASSFDREQFF. This chain links TRBV11-2 with TRBJ2-1; maybe TRBD1 (6 bases). The V end was cut by 3 bases, the J end by 10 bases, with 7 bases between. The CDR3 sequence is 11 residues long. CDR1 is SGHAT, CDR2 FQNNGV, per germline.

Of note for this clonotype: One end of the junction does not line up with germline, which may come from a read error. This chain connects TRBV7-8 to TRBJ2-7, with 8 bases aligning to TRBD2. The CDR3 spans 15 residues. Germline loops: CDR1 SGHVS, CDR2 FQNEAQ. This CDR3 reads CAISVTSGARSERYF. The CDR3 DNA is TGTGCCATCAGCGTAACTAGCGGAGCTAGGTCCGAGCGATACTTC. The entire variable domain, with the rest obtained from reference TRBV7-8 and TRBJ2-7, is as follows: GAGVSQSPRYKVAKRGQDVALRCDPISGHVSLFWYQQALGQGPEFLTYFQNEAQLDKSGLPSDRFFAERPEGSVSTLKIQRTQQEDSAVYLCAISVTSGARSERYFGPGTRLTVT.

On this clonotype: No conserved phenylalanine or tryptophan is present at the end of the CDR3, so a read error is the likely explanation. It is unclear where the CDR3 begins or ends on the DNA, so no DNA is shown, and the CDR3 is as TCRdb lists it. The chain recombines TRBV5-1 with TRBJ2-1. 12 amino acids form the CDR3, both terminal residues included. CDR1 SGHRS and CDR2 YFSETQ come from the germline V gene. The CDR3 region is CASSSYRGEQFY.